The 3 T cell receptor beta chains in this list originate from one sample, sequenced in a study of control samples from healthy donors and cancer patients. Clones were read by immunoSEQ multiplex PCR, and TCRdb kept only the in-frame ones, dropping some. The top ten hold about 1.1% of the sample, which has about 120,000 clones, roughly nine tenths seen once. Sequenced: PBMCs. These receptors came from a woman in her forties or fifties with colorectal cancer.

The chain uses TRBV6-6 and TRBJ1-4; D possibly corresponds to TRBD1 (6 bases). Trimming took off 2 bases at V and 8 bases at J, with 15 bases between the two ends. Germline V lookup: CDR1 MNHNY, CDR2 SVGAGI (reference sequence). The CDR3 extends over 15 amino acids. CDR3 in DNA: TGTGCCAGCAGTTACCCCGAGGGGGGGGGCGAAAAACTGTTTTTT. This encodes CASSYPEGGGEKLFF.

The chain carries TRBV4-2 and TRBJ2-7; maybe TRBD1 (5 bases). Between the trimmed V and J ends, which lost 2 bases and 3 bases, there was a span of 17 bases. The CDR3 spans 16 residues. Germline V gene sequence: CDR1 LGHNA, CDR2 YNFKEQ. The CDR3 nucleotides are TGTGCCAGCAGCCAATGGGCAGGGCAATCGGTCTACGAGCAGTACTTC. This gives the protein CASSQWAGQSVYEQYF.

This CDR3 is CASSKRGQGDEQFF. Written as DNA, the CDR3 is TGCGCCAGCAGTAAACGGGGTCAGGGGGATGAGCAGTTCTTC. The J gene is TRBJ2-1, the V gene TRBV5-1; 7 bases agree with TRBD1. V lost 5 bases to trimming and J lost 8 bases; unmatched junction nucleotides: 10. Germline CDR1 reads SGHRS; CDR2 reads YFSETQ. This CDR3 is 14 amino acids long.